This T cell receptor beta chain was obtained from a study of blood T cells in healthy people across ages. Study conclusions and caveats: Nothing was known about donor CMV status, and this possibly confounded expanded clonotype changes.

As for this clonotype: Its specificity is not known.

A J-beta primer mix and a sample-barcoded 5' primer were used in a second PCR of about 6 to 12 cycles. TCRdb redid the calling of the 5' RACE reads with MiXCR, one entry per CDR3 protein. The sample lists about 1 million distinct CDR3 sequences, more than 35% occurring once. The clonotype originates from a woman aged 55-70 years in good health. The specimen was blood.

CDR3 coding DNA: TGTGCCAGCAGCGTAGCCCACCGGGGTAATTCACCCCTCCACTTT. This gives the protein CASSVAHRGNSPLHF. V and J are TRBV9 and TRBJ1-6; D is undetermined. The CDR3 runs 15 residues. CDR1 SGDLS and CDR2 YYNGEE come from the germline V gene. Trimming shortened V by 0 bases and J by 6 bases, and 10 bases separated the two germline ends.